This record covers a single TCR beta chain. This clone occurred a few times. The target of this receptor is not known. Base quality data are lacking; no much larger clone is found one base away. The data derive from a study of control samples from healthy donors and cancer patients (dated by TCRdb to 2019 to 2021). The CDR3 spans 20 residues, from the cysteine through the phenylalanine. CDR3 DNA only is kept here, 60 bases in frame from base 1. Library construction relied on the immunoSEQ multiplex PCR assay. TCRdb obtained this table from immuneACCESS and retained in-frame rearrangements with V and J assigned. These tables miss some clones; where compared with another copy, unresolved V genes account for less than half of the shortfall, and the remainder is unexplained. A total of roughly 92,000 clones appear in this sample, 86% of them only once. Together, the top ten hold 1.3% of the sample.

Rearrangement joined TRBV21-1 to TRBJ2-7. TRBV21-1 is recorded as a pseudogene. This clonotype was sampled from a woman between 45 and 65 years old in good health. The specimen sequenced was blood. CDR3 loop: CASSKAPRSRGPRRSYEQYF. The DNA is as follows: TGTGCCAGCAGCAAAGCGCCCCGGTCTAGGGGACCAAGGAGGTCCTACGAGCAGTACTTC.